This T cell receptor beta chain was profiled in a study of Ad26.COV2.S vaccination and SARS-CoV-2 variants (dated by TCRdb to 2020 to 2023). Regarding the complete study: Vaccine-arm donors came from COV1001, a multicentre, randomized, double-blind, placebo-controlled phase I-IIa trial of Ad26.COV2.S in healthy adults. Ad26.COV2.S was administered intramuscularly at 5 x 10^10 or 1 x 10^11 viral particles, either as a single shot or as two shots given 56 days apart. TCRbeta repertoire sequencing served as the tool for gauging how specific and how broad the SARS-CoV-2-reactive T cell receptors were following Ad26.COV2.S vaccination. The TCR-sequenced set comprised roughly 30 samples: around 20 Ad26.COV2.S vaccine recipients, 5 placebo recipients and 8 SARS-CoV-2 convalescent individuals. Trial participants were randomized into five groups of five, in which low-dose or high-dose Ad26.COV2.S was given once or twice, or placebo was given on both occasions. Throughout the experiments and outcome assessment, investigators stayed blinded to trial group allocation. What the work shows at the level of the full study, not this receptor alone: The authors noted that total T cell responses may have been underestimated by the TCR breadth and depth analyses. Vaccine and placebo recipients had similar non-spike TCR breadth, a finding consistent with the vaccine containing only spike. The study lacked the statistical power to compare responses across vaccine doses or regimens. Compared with placebo recipients, Ad26.COV2.S recipients showed higher spike-specific TCR breadth (P = 0.0014). After vaccination, spike-specific CD8+ and CD4+ T cell responses were reported to show substantial breadth.

As regards this clone: No cognate antigen has been identified for it. No base quality values were provided; no much bigger clone lies one nucleotide off.

The label giving this sample's treatment or condition can be read as: some 19 received Ad26.COV2.S at low or high dose, single or two shots; roughly five received placebo; per-sample allocation not given. Repertoires of vaccine and placebo recipients were sequenced from samples taken on day 63 after the first injection. In Cohort 1b, about 25 adults aged 18-55 years were enrolled at a single site in Boston, USA, between 29 July and 7 August 2020. Ad26.COV2.S was a replication-incompetent adenovirus type 26 vector that expressed a prefusion-stabilized SARS-CoV-2 spike protein derived from the original Wuhan strain. The germline ends are 10 bases apart after V is trimmed by 5 bases and J by 2 bases. The CDR3 goes from the cysteine to the phenylalanine over 13 residues. Of the read, only the CDR3 DNA is kept; its 39 bases are in frame from base 1. CDR1 MNHEY and CDR2 SVGEGT are derived from the germline V gene.

The immunoSEQ Assay was the method used to sequence TCRbeta CDR3 regions. After extraction, genomic DNA underwent amplification by bias-controlled multiplex PCR, followed by high-throughput sequencing. Per the source publication's procedure: To quantify the absolute abundance of every unique TCRbeta CDR3 region, sequences were collapsed and filtered. Usable DNA was measured by amplifying reference genes present in all nucleated cells, and TCRbeta template counts were normalized to that usable DNA to estimate T cell fraction. Repertoire TCRs were annotated as SARS-CoV-2-specific when V gene, CDR3 amino acid sequence and J gene were exactly matched to a known reactive TCR set. The reference SARS-CoV-2 TCR set was derived from MIRA and filtered for enrichment in COVID-19-positive ImmuneCODE repertoires, a step that removed public or cross-reactive TCRs. Based on the MIRA antigens, annotated TCRs were further analysed at the level of specific ORF or position within ORF. Breadth was defined as annotated unique rearrangements over total unique productive rearrangements; depth was the summed frequency of those rearrangements. Two-sided Wilcoxon rank-sum tests were applied when comparing TCR breadth between groups. Held by TCRdb, this immuneACCESS table contains in-frame sequences only and omits some clones. Under half of the omission traces to an unresolved V gene where checked; the cause of the rest is unknown. V and J calls and clone size are copied from that table; D and trimming were computed from the DNA. The sample table holds approximately 450,000 clones, of which around nine tenths were seen once. The top ten clones comprise 9% to 15% of the sample.

This clonotype was sampled from a person aged 18-65 years who received the Ad26.COV2.S COVID-19 vaccine or a placebo. The sequences come from peripheral blood, collected in a trial of Ad26.COV2.S vaccine versus placebo. The rearranged chain carries TRBV6-2 or TRBV6-3 and TRBJ2-7, with the D assignment possibly TRBD1 or TRBD2, given 5 matching bases for each. The DNA sequence reads TGTGCCAGCAGTCAGCCGGGGCCCTACGAGCAGTACTTC. Its coded protein is CASSQPGPYEQYF.